This TCR beta chain was captured by sequencing in a study of Ad26.COV2.S vaccination and SARS-CoV-2 variants. Study information: COV1001, an Ad26.COV2.S trial, supplied this vaccine-arm donor. Overall study findings and caveats: An underestimation of total T cell responses may have resulted from the TCR breadth and depth analyses. Considerable breadth of spike-specific CD8+ and CD4+ T cell responses has reportedly been documented following vaccination.

CDR3 size: 18 residues. The germline V gene encodes CDR1 LNHDA and CDR2 SQIVND (reference sequence). Losses at the gene ends were 5 bases for V and 0 bases for J; bases not matched to a gene: 11. Remarks on this clone: The antigen remains undetermined.

As for treatment: around 19 received Ad26.COV2.S at low or high dose, single or two shots; roughly five received placebo; per-sample allocation not given. Sampling took place 63 days after the first vaccine or placebo injection. The vaccine antigen was prefusion-stabilized Wuhan SARS-CoV-2 spike. Using immunoSEQ multiplex PCR, the repertoire was profiled, and TCRdb retains in-frame clones only, with some absent. In the table there are around 250,000 clones, about 87% of which are singletons. The clonotype was recovered from a person aged 18 to 59 who received the Ad26.COV2.S COVID-19 vaccine or a placebo. The sequencing used peripheral blood, collected in a trial of Ad26.COV2.S vaccine versus placebo. The rearrangement joins TRBV19 to TRBJ2-7; TRBD1 matches at 12 bases. This CDR3 is CASSLPTGTGGRSYEQYF. The CDR3 DNA reads as TGTGCCAGTAGTTTACCAACCGGGACAGGGGGCCGCTCCTACGAGCAGTACTTC.